This T cell receptor (beta chain) was identified in a study of T cell responses to AZD1222 COVID-19 vaccine. This clone has only one observation. No antigen is known for it. TCRdb keeps only in-frame clones here, not all; method: immunoSEQ multiplex PCR. Among around 120,000 clones listed, about 85% were seen once. Study results and limitations: AZD1222 recipients seropositive at baseline numbered only 5 to 7. Mostly white British, mostly female donors; authors suggested clonal diversity may be underestimated.

The sequence was collected from an adult who received the AZD1222 COVID-19 vaccine. The specimen comprised peripheral blood, sampled 28 days after the second AZD1222 dose.

The CDR3 DNA sequence: TGTGCCAGCAGCCTAGCGGGAGGGATGAGAAACGAGCAGTACTTC. Its translation: CASSLAGGMRNEQYF. This chain joins TRBV28 and TRBJ2-7; 12 bases line up with TRBD2. Germline CDR1 and CDR2: MDHEN and SYDVKM. The CDR3 spans 15 residues. V lost 6 bases and J lost 5; bases outside the gene matches: 8.